The 32 T cell receptor beta chains given below trace back to one sample, sequenced in a study of T cells in women clearing cervical HPV infection. Here immunoSEQ multiplex PCR was the method, and the copy in TCRdb shows in-frame clones only, minus some. The sample has 25,000 to 30,000 clones; the top ten hold 3.5% to 4.5%. Material for sequencing was blood buffy coat. The receptors were sampled from a woman aged 18-70 years with a cervical HPV16 infection that either progressed to CIN3+ or cleared (not recorded which).

On this clone: The read ends 3 residues early relative to the CDR3; the germline J gene fills the gap. The V call is TRBV2, the J call TRBJ2-5; D is ambiguous. Per germline, CDR1 SNHLY and CDR2 FYNNEI. The V gene lost 8 bases and the J gene lost 2 bases, with 12 bases spanning the gap. The CDR3 extends over 13 amino acids. The CDR3 loop is CASSVESQETQYF. The covered CDR3 bases are TGTGCCAGCTCTGTAGAGTCTCAAGAGACC. The complete variable domain, with remaining parts taken from reference TRBV2 and TRBJ2-5, reads EPEVTQTPSHQVTQMGQEVILRCVPISNHLYFYWYRQILGQKVEFLVSFYNNEISEKSEIFDDQFSVERPDGSNFTLKIRSTKLEDSAMYFCASSVESQETQYFGPGTRLLVL.

Of note for this clone: The DNA ends 3 residues before the CDR3 does, and the rest of the CDR3 is filled in from the germline J gene. This rearrangement joins TRBV2 to TRBJ1-1; D is unresolved. The CDR3 totals 13 residues. Germline-derived CDR1 and CDR2 are SNHLY and FYNNEI. The CDR3 loop is CASSGQEGLLAFF. The DNA read from the CDR3 is TGTGCCAGCAGTGGCCAGGAAGGGTTGTTG. The whole variable domain, filled in from reference TRBV2 and TRBJ1-1, reads EPEVTQTPSHQVTQMGQEVILRCVPISNHLYFYWYRQILGQKVEFLVSFYNNEISEKSEIFDDQFSVERPDGSNFTLKIRSTKLEDSAMYFCASSGQEGLLAFFGQGTRLTVV.

A remark on this clone: The missing CDR3 end, 3 residues past where the read stops, is filled in from the germline J gene. J is TRBJ2-2 and V is TRBV7-2, with unresolved D. From germline, CDR1 is SGHTA and CDR2 FQGNSA. The CDR3 sequence is 15 residues long. The CDR3 loop is CASSAVDTFLEKLFF. CDR3 bases read: TGTGCCAGCAGCGCAGTCGACACCTTCCTCGAAAAG. Full variable domain (outside the CDR3, taken from reference TRBV7-2 and TRBJ2-2): GAGVSQSPSNKVTEKGKDVELRCDPISGHTALYWYRQSLGQGLEFLIYFQGNSAPDKSGLPSDRFSAERTGGSVSTLTIQRTQQEDSAVYLCASSAVDTFLEKLFFGEGSRLTVL.

Regarding this clone: The CDR3 goes on 3 residues after the read ends, and that part is filled in from the germline J gene. The rearrangement joins TRBV30 to TRBJ2-7; no definite D call. Between the trimmed V and J ends, which lost 4 bases and 0 bases, there was a span of 4 bases. This CDR3 has 11 amino acids. Germline lookup yields CDR1 GTSNPN and CDR2 SVGIG (reference sequence). CDR3 bases read: TGTGCCTGGACTAGCTCCTACGAG. It is translated as CAWTSSYE. The entire CDR3 protein is CAWTSSYEQYF.

In the case of this clone: The read falls 3 residues short of the CDR3 end, and the missing part is taken from the germline J gene. This sequence joins TRBV19 and TRBJ2-7, with TRBD1 matching 7 bases. There are 13 residues in the CDR3. Germline CDR1 LNHDA, CDR2 SQIVND (reference sequence). Trimming at V came to 7 bases and at J to 4 bases, leaving 7 bases not matched to a gene. CDR3 loop: CASTGQASYEQYF. The sequenced CDR3 bases are TGTGCCAGTACAGGACAGGCCTCTTACGAG.

As concerns this clone: Coverage ceases 3 residues before the CDR3 finishes, and the germline J gene fills in the end. The chain has TRBV7-6 and TRBJ2-1; 9 bases line up with TRBD2. V shed 5 bases and J 5 bases; nucleotides not matched to a gene: 7. This CDR3 region has 15 residues. The germline V gene encodes CDR1 SGHVS and CDR2 FNYEAQ. CDR3 protein: CASSPSGGHHNEQFF. Partial CDR3 DNA: TGTGCCAGCAGCCCAAGCGGGGGGCATCACAATGAG.

As to this clone: Sequencing ends 3 residues short of the CDR3 end; the germline J gene provides the rest. This sample includes further DNA sequences coding for the same CDR3. The rearrangement links TRBV18 to TRBJ2-7, with 7 bases identical to TRBD1. The CDR3 length is 15 residues. CDR1 is KGHSH, CDR2 LQKENI, per germline. Germline trimming cut 2 bases from V and 4 bases from J; bases unmatched to any gene: 8. Partial CDR3 DNA: TGTGCCAGCTCACCAGCCGGACAGGTTTGGTACGAG. It translates to CASSPAGQVWYE. The full-length CDR3 reads as CASSPAGQVWYEQYF.

With respect to this clone: The sequence runs out 3 residues before the end of the CDR3; the remainder is reconstructed from the germline J gene. This chain uses TRBV2 with TRBJ1-2; D not resolved. Germline-derived CDR1 and CDR2 are SNHLY and FYNNEI. CDR3 length: 13 residues. The CDR3 here is CASSERSTDTYTF. Incomplete CDR3 DNA: TGTGCCAGCAGTGAAAGAAGCACAGATACC.

Note on this clone: The read terminates 3 residues before the CDR3 end, so the remaining end is supplied by the germline J gene. The chain uses TRBV4-1 and TRBJ2-1; no firm D call. The V end was cut by 1 base, the J end by 9 bases, with 7 bases between. The germline CDR1 and CDR2 sequences are MGHRA and YSYEKL. The length of the CDR3 is 12 residues. The CDR3 protein is CASSQVRGEQFF. The covered CDR3 bases are TGCGCCAGCAGCCAAGTTCGAGGTGAG.

Comment on this clone: Read sequence stops 3 residues before the CDR3 end, and the germline J gene provides the missing end. The V call is TRBV6-2 or TRBV6-3, the J call TRBJ1-1; TRBD1 agrees at 8 bases. CDR1 is MNHEY and CDR2 is SVGEGT in the germline V gene. The CDR3 has 14 amino acids. The CDR3 protein is CASRSQGAFSEAFF. The part of the CDR3 DNA that was read is TGTGCCAGCAGGTCCCAGGGGGCGTTTTCCGAA.

As for this clone: The read terminates 3 residues before the CDR3 end, so the remaining end is supplied by the germline J gene. V and J are TRBV4-2 and TRBJ1-2; D ambiguous. Germline CDR1 is LGHNA and CDR2 is YNFKEQ. This CDR3 has 14 residues. V lost 0 bases and J 4 bases, leaving 9 bases between the germline ends. CDR3 DNA, as far as it was read: TGTGCCAGCAGCCAAGATACAACTAGCTATGGC. Its translation: CASSQDTTSYG. The full CDR3 protein reads CASSQDTTSYGYTF.

In regard to this clone: The read terminates 3 residues before the CDR3 end, so the remaining end is supplied by the germline J gene. The J gene is TRBJ2-4, the V gene TRBV20-1, with D possibly being TRBD2 (5 bases). The CDR3 totals 12 residues. V was cut by 6 bases and J by 5 bases, with 11 bases left in between. Germline V CDR1 and CDR2: DFQATT, SNEGSKA (reference sequence). CDR3 in amino acids: CSASRGQNIQYF. Incomplete CDR3 DNA: TGCAGTGCCAGTCGGGGTCAAAACATT.

Comments on this clone: The read ends 3 residues early relative to the CDR3; the germline J gene fills the gap. This chain connects TRBV3-1 (or the pseudogene TRBV3-2) to TRBJ1-2; 7 bases fit TRBD1. V was pared by 1 base and J by 4 bases, with 9 bases of the junction left unmatched. Germline lookup yields CDR1 LGHDT and CDR2 YNNKEL (reference sequence). This CDR3 contains 16 residues. The part of the CDR3 DNA that was read is TGTGCCAGCAGCCAAGCCAGGGAGAACAGGGGCTATGGC. Protein product: CASSQARENRGYG. The complete CDR3 reads CASSQARENRGYGYTF.

Comments on this clone: Read coverage stops 3 residues before the CDR3 terminus; the germline J gene supplies the remainder. The rearrangement uses TRBV2 and TRBJ2-4, with TRBD2 matching over 8 bases. Trimming cost V 0 bases and J 4 bases; bases outside gene matches: 8. Germline V CDR1 and CDR2: SNHLY, FYNNEI. The CDR3 has 17 residues. The CDR3 bases that were read are TGTGCCAGCAGTGAAGCGTTTTTTAAGCGGGGGAAAAACATT. It codes for CASSEAFFKRGKNI. From start to end, the CDR3 is CASSEAFFKRGKNIQYF. The full variable domain, completed using reference TRBV2 and TRBJ2-4, is EPEVTQTPSHQVTQMGQEVILRCVPISNHLYFYWYRQILGQKVEFLVSFYNNEISEKSEIFDDQFSVERPDGSNFTLKIRSTKLEDSAMYFCASSEAFFKRGKNIQYFGAGTRLSVL.

A note on this clone: The read gets to within 3 residues of the CDR3 end, and the germline J gene fills in the rest. The rearrangement links TRBV7-9 to TRBJ1-1; TRBD1 aligns across 7 bases. CDR1 is SEHNR, CDR2 FQNEAQ, per germline (reference sequence). This CDR3 region has 14 residues. V was pared by 5 bases and J by 6 bases, with 9 bases of the junction left unmatched. CDR3 DNA (partial): TGTGCCAGCAGCCCAATTCGGGACAGACCTGAA. Translating it yields CASSPIRDRPE. The whole CDR3 region reads CASSPIRDRPEAFF.

Regarding this clone: The read terminates 3 residues ahead of where the CDR3 ends, so the germline J gene completes it. This chain connects TRBV7-9 to TRBJ2-7; a weak D match, TRBD2 (7 bases). The CDR3 length is 15 residues. Germline CDR1 SEHNR, CDR2 FQNEAQ (reference sequence). V was cut by 3 bases and J by 4 bases, with 16 bases left in between. The CDR3 reads CASSFGGADRYEQYF. CDR3 bases read: TGTGCCAGCAGCTTTGGGGGGGCTGATCGATACGAG. Together with reference TRBV7-9 and TRBJ2-7, the CDR3 gives the full variable domain: DTGVSQNPRHKITKRGQNVTFRCDPISEHNRLYWYRQTLGQGPEFLTYFQNEAQLEKSRLLSDRFSAERPKGSFSTLEIQRTEQGDSAMYLCASSFGGADRYEQYFGPGTRLTVT.

On this clone itself: The missing CDR3 end, 3 residues past where the read stops, is filled in from the germline J gene. The V and J genes are TRBV12-3 or TRBV12-4 and TRBJ2-2; D perhaps matches TRBD1 (5 bases). V was cut by 6 bases and J by 1 base, with 9 bases left in between. This CDR3 region has 14 residues. The sequenced part of the CDR3 DNA is TGTGCCAGCAGAGAGGACAAGAACACCGGGGAG. Translated: CASREDKNTGE. The CDR3 in its entirety is CASREDKNTGELFF.

The CDR3 bases that were read are TGTGCCAGTAGCTGGACTAGCGGGGGGGCCAATGAC. Translated, it gives CASSWTSGGAND. The full CDR3 protein reads CASSWTSGGANDYTF. The chain links TRBV19 to TRBJ1-2; possibly TRBD1 for D (6 bases). The missing CDR3 end, 3 residues past where the read stops, is filled in from the germline J gene. CDR1 is LNHDA, CDR2 SQIVND, per germline (reference sequence). The CDR3 extends over 15 amino acids.

A note on this clone: The read falls 3 residues short of the CDR3 end, and the missing part is taken from the germline J gene. J is TRBJ1-1 and V is TRBV28; 7 bases agree with TRBD1. Germline V gives CDR1 MDHEN, CDR2 SYDVKM. The junction had 7 bases not matched to a gene; V was cut back by 7 bases and J by 2 bases. The CDR3 runs 14 residues. The CDR3 loop is CASILDRQNTEAFF. The CDR3 DNA, read in part, is TGTGCCAGCATCCTGGACAGGCAAAACACTGAA.

In the case of this clone: The CDR3 extends 3 residues past the end of the read, so its final part is completed from the germline J gene. The chain recombines TRBV7-2 with TRBJ2-7; D is tentatively TRBD1 or TRBD2 (6 bases each). The CDR3 has 14 amino acids. Trimming left V 5 bases short and J 6 bases short, with 17 bases between. Germline V gene lookup returns CDR1 SGHTA and CDR2 FQGNSA. This chain's CDR3 is CASSPGVLGGEQYF. Incomplete CDR3 DNA: TGTGCCAGCAGCCCAGGGGTCCTGGGAGGCGAG.

Worth noting for this clone: The CDR3 goes on 3 residues after the read ends, and that part is filled in from the germline J gene. This chain uses TRBV29-1 with TRBJ2-1; 7 nucleotides match TRBD1. Germline CDR1 is SQVTM and CDR2 is ANQGSEA. V dropped 4 bases and J dropped 6; count of bases not matched to a gene: 0. The CDR3 consists of 11 residues. This CDR3 reads CSVAGGNEQFF. The sequenced CDR3 bases are TGCAGCGTTGCAGGGGGCAATGAG.

The CDR3 region is CASSSGRRDQPQYF. The CDR3 DNA, read in part, is TGTGCCAGTAGCTCCGGACGGCGGGATCAGCCG. The V call is TRBV19, the J call TRBJ2-3, with D possibly TRBD2 on 6 matching bases. The read stops 3 residues short of the end of the CDR3; the missing end is completed from the germline J gene. The CDR3 spans 14 residues. Per the germline V gene, CDR1 is LNHDA and CDR2 is SQIVND (reference sequence).

For this clone: At one boundary the junction diverges from the germline segment, which might be a read error. Read data end 3 residues before the CDR3 end; the end is taken from the germline J gene. The chain employs TRBV7-9 and TRBJ1-2; TRBD1 is a possible D gene (5 bases). Germline-derived CDR1 and CDR2 are SEHNR and FQNEAQ (reference sequence). The CDR3 totals 14 residues. The CDR3 DNA, read in part, is TGTTCCAGCAGCTTGGCAGGGCCGAACTATGGA. Translating gives CSSSLAGPNYG. The full CDR3 protein reads CSSSLAGPNYGYTF.

A note on this clone: The read ends 3 residues shy of where the CDR3 ends; the end is completed using the germline J gene. The V call is TRBV7-2, the J call TRBJ1-5, with D possibly being TRBD1 (6 bases). Trimming pared 2 bases from V and 4 bases from J, leaving 9 bases between. CDR3 length: 14 amino acids. CDR1 SGHTA and CDR2 FQGNSA come from the germline V gene. Incomplete CDR3 DNA: TGTGCCAGCAGCTTACGAGGGGGAAATCAGCCC. Translated: CASSLRGGNQP. The whole CDR3 sequence reads CASSLRGGNQPQHF.

A remark on this clone: The read comes to an end 3 residues before the CDR3 does, leaving the germline J gene to fill in the end. V gene TRBV6-4 combines with J gene TRBJ2-7; TRBD1 matches 8 bases. Per germline, CDR1 MRHNA and CDR2 SNTAGT. The CDR3 runs 15 residues. V shed 5 bases and J 5 bases; nucleotides not matched to a gene: 11. The CDR3 DNA, read in part, is TGTGCCAGCAGTTTGACAGCTGGACAGGGTGACGAG. As protein: CASSLTAGQGDE. The whole CDR3 region reads CASSLTAGQGDEQYF.

In the case of this clone: The read falls 3 residues short of the CDR3 end, and the missing part is taken from the germline J gene. The V and J genes are TRBV9 and TRBJ1-2, with a tentative D call TRBD1 (5 bases). Germline V gene data show CDR1 as SGDLS and CDR2 as YYNGEE. V shed 0 bases and J shed 2 bases, with 5 bases lying between them. The CDR3 runs 13 residues. CDR3: CASSVGGNYGYTF. The part of the CDR3 DNA that was read is TGTGCCAGCAGCGTAGGGGGCAACTATGGC.

Concerning this clone: The CDR3 is cut off 3 residues early in the read; its end comes from the germline J gene. The chain is built from TRBV2 and TRBJ1-6; 10 bases are shared with TRBD1. V shed 6 bases, J shed 5 bases, and the junction held 4 bases outside the gene matches. CDR1 is SNHLY and CDR2 is FYNNEI in the germline V gene. The CDR3 covers 15 residues. The CDR3 is CASRGDRGDNSPLHF. CDR3 DNA (partial): TGTGCCAGCAGGGGGGACAGGGGTGATAATTCACCC.

About this clone: The sequence runs out 3 residues before the end of the CDR3; the remainder is reconstructed from the germline J gene. This specimen includes other DNA sequences encoding the same CDR3. J is TRBJ1-3 and V is TRBV6-1; TRBD1 might be the D (6 bases). This CDR3 spans 18 amino acids. Trimming cost V 1 base and J 9 bases, with 25 bases left between them. Germline-derived CDR1 and CDR2 are MNHNS and SASEGT. CDR3 DNA (partial): TGTGCCAGCAGTGAAGTGGGGAGGGGACCCCAAGGGGGAGCCACC. This sequence encodes CASSEVGRGPQGGAT. The entire CDR3 sequence reads CASSEVGRGPQGGATIYF.

Remarks on this clone: The CDR3 end is not reached by the read, which stops 3 residues before it; the germline J gene fills it in. V and J are TRBV29-1 and TRBJ1-4; maybe TRBD1 (5 bases). Germline CDR1 and CDR2: SQVTM and ANQGSEA. The CDR3 covers 16 residues. The CDR3 bases that were read are TGCAGCGTTGGGGGAGGGGCAGCGTCTGGGGCCAACGTA. Its protein is CSVGGGAASGANV. The full CDR3 sequence reads CSVGGGAASGANVLFF.

Worth noting for this clone: Read coverage stops 3 residues before the CDR3 terminus; the germline J gene supplies the remainder. V gene TRBV7-8 combines with J gene TRBJ1-2; 9 nucleotides line up with TRBD1. The V gene's germline CDR1 is SGHVS and CDR2 FQNEAQ. The length of the CDR3 is 13 residues. The CDR3 DNA, read in part, is TGTGCCAGCAGCATACAGGGGGCGGGGGAC. Its translation is CASSIQGAGD. In full, the CDR3 is CASSIQGAGDYTF.

On this clone: At one end, the junction sequence differs from germline, possibly due to a read error. Read coverage stops 3 residues before the CDR3 terminus; the germline J gene supplies the remainder. Other DNA sequences in this sample translate to the same CDR3. This chain joins TRBV19 and TRBJ1-3; D perhaps matches TRBD1 (5 bases). This CDR3 spans 14 amino acids. CDR1 is LNHDA, CDR2 SQIVND, per germline (reference sequence). The CDR3: CASSSGASGNTIYF. The CDR3 DNA, read in part, is TGTGCCAGTAGTAGTGGGGCGTCTGGAAACACT.

A word on this clone: The CDR3 goes on 3 residues after the read ends, and that part is filled in from the germline J gene. The chain is built from TRBV19 and TRBJ2-3, with 7 bases matching TRBD2. The V gene's germline CDR1 is LNHDA and CDR2 SQIVND (reference sequence). The CDR3 runs 14 residues. Incomplete CDR3 DNA: TGTGCCAGTAGTCCCCTTAGCGGGTTGGAGACG. Its protein product is CASSPLSGLET. The full CDR3 sequence reads CASSPLSGLETQYF.